These 21 T cell receptor beta chains originate from one sample sequenced in a study of cytomegalovirus exposure and HLA in healthy donors. PCR employed 60 Vbeta and 13 Jbeta primers. Measured with immunoSEQ multiplex PCR; TCRdb has only the in-frame clones, and not every one. The table has 180,000 or so clones, around three quarters seen once. The source material was PBMCs. Receptor source: a woman aged 50 to 60 in good health and CMV-seronegative.

This clone appeared a few times. This chain links TRBV30 with TRBJ1-5; a weak D match, TRBD1 (6 bases). The V end was cut by 2 bases, the J end by 5 bases, with 10 bases between. Germline CDR1 reads GTSNPN; CDR2 reads SVGIG (reference sequence). This CDR3 is 13 amino acids long. For the CDR3, the DNA is TGTGCCTGGAGTTCAGGGGAAGATCAGCCCCAGCATTTT. The encoded protein is CAWSSGEDQPQHF.

This rearrangement joins TRBV19 to TRBJ2-3; 8 nucleotides align to TRBD2. CDR1 is LNHDA and CDR2 is SQIVND in the germline V gene (reference sequence). This CDR3 has 15 residues. The junction had 4 bases not matched to a gene; V was cut back by 5 bases and J by 0 bases. Here the CDR3 DNA reads TGTGCCAGTAGTGACGGGGGGGTTAGCACAGATACGCAGTATTTT. This sequence encodes CASSDGGVSTDTQYF.

V is TRBV6-5 and J is TRBJ2-7; tentatively, D is TRBD1 (6 bases). V dropped 6 bases and J dropped 4 bases, with 16 bases sitting between them. The germline V gene encodes CDR1 MNHEY and CDR2 SVGAGI. CDR3 length: 14 residues. This chain's CDR3 is CASRRDIQDYEQYF. The DNA of the CDR3 is TGTGCCAGCAGAAGGGACATCCAAGATTACGAGCAGTACTTC.

This clone showed up just a few times. The chain has TRBV2 and TRBJ2-1, with a possible D match to TRBD1 (5 bases). Germline values: CDR1 SNHLY, CDR2 FYNNEI. The length of the CDR3 is 15 residues. The V gene lost 5 bases and the J gene lost 12 bases, with 23 bases spanning the gap. CDR3 nucleotide sequence: TGTGCCAGCAGTTCCCAAGGTGCCCCAACGCAGGGGCAGTTCTTC. Translated, it gives CASSSQGAPTQGQFF.

The chain carries TRBV10-3 and TRBJ2-1, with D possibly matching TRBD2 (5 bases). Per germline, CDR1 ENHRY and CDR2 SYGVKD. With 2 bases removed from V and 0 bases from J, the gap between germline ends came to 8 bases. CDR3 length equals 15 residues. CDR3 nucleotide sequence: TGTGCCATCAGTGAGAGTGGGAGCTCCTACAATGAGCAGTTCTTC. As protein: CAISESGSSYNEQFF.

The chain recombines TRBV15 with TRBJ2-5, with no clear D. V was shortened by 0 bases and J by 5 bases, with 4 bases between the two germline ends. Looked up from germline, CDR1 is LNHNV and CDR2 is YYDKDF (reference sequence). This CDR3 has 12 residues. CDR3 in amino acids: CATSRDSETQYF. CDR3 nucleotide sequence: TGTGCCACCAGCAGAGATTCTGAGACCCAGTACTTC.

This chain connects TRBV6-6 to TRBJ2-1; 10 nucleotides line up with TRBD2. From germline, CDR1 is MNHNY and CDR2 SVGAGI (reference sequence). The CDR3 is 15 amino acids. Trimming removed 5 bases from V and 6 bases from J; junction bases left unmatched: 7. This chain's CDR3 is CASSSSSGSSNEQFF. The CDR3 DNA is TGTGCCAGCAGTAGCTCTAGCGGGAGCAGCAATGAGCAGTTCTTC.

Remarks on this clone: Other nucleotide sequences in the sample specify the same CDR3. CDR3 DNA sequence: TGTGCCAGCAGCGAAGACAGGAGCTCCTATAATTCACCCCTCCACTTT. Amino acids: CASSEDRSSYNSPLHF. The chain recombines TRBV9 with TRBJ1-6, with D possibly being TRBD1 (6 bases). V lost 3 bases to trimming and J lost 0 bases, with 10 bases between them. From germline, CDR1 is SGDLS and CDR2 YYNGEE. The CDR3 sequence is 16 residues long.

V and J are TRBV28 and TRBJ1-6; 11 bases match TRBD1. The CDR3 runs to 16 residues. The V gene end was trimmed by 6 bases and the J gene end by 5 bases; junction bases not matched to a gene: 6. CDR1 and CDR2 from the germline V gene are MDHEN and SYDVKM. The CDR3: CASSRRTGGNNSPLHF. The CDR3 region has the DNA TGTGCCAGCAGCCGGCGGACAGGGGGCAATAATTCACCCCTCCACTTT.

V is TRBV7-6 and J is TRBJ2-3; 9 nucleotides align to TRBD1. Per germline, CDR1 SGHVS and CDR2 FNYEAQ. The CDR3 extends over 15 amino acids. The J segment lost 1 base and the V segment lost 5 bases, leaving 4 bases of the junction unmatched. In DNA form, the CDR3 reads TGTGCCAGCAGCCCGGACAGGGGACGCACAGATACGCAGTATTTT. Protein sequence: CASSPDRGRTDTQYF.

The CDR3 nucleotides read TGTGCCAGCAGCGTAGGAGGGGGGACAGGGGGAACCGGGGAGCTGTTTTTT. This codes for CASSVGGGTGGTGELFF. The V and J genes are TRBV9 and TRBJ2-2; 11 bases agree with TRBD1. Germline V lookup: CDR1 SGDLS, CDR2 YYNGEE. This CDR3 contains 17 residues. Trimming took 0 bases from V and 5 from J; bases not matched to a gene: 6. Variable domain in full (rest from reference TRBV9 and TRBJ2-2): DSGVTQTPKHLITATGQRVTLRCSPRSGDLSVYWYQQSLDQGLQFLIQYYNGEERAKGNILERFSAQQFPDLHSELNLSSLELGDSALYFCASSVGGGTGGTGELFFGEGSRLTVL.

V is TRBV5-1 and J is TRBJ2-7; 7 bases fit TRBD1. Trimming cost V 4 bases and J 8 bases; bases outside gene matches: 12. Germline V gene lookup returns CDR1 SGHRS and CDR2 YFSETQ. The CDR3 runs to 14 residues. The CDR3: CASSRRDSASQQYF. Here the CDR3 DNA reads TGCGCCAGCAGCCGACGGGACAGTGCCTCACAGCAGTACTTC.

This rearrangement joins TRBV7-9 to TRBJ2-7, with D possibly TRBD1 on 5 matching bases. V gave up 1 base and J gave up 2 bases, with 12 bases separating them. There are 15 residues in the CDR3. Germline V gives CDR1 SEHNR, CDR2 FQNEAQ (reference sequence). CDR3 sequence reads: CASSLESGSTYEQYF. CDR3 bases: TGTGCCAGCAGCTTAGAGTCAGGGTCTACCTACGAGCAGTACTTC. Supplemented by reference TRBV7-9 and TRBJ2-7, the full variable domain reads DTGVSQNPRHKITKRGQNVTFRCDPISEHNRLYWYRQTLGQGPEFLTYFQNEAQLEKSRLLSDRFSAERPKGSFSTLEIQRTEQGDSAMYLCASSLESGSTYEQYFGPGTRLTVT.

This chain links TRBV27 with TRBJ1-2; a possible D gene is TRBD1 (5 bases). Trimming pared 6 bases from V and 8 bases from J, leaving 19 bases between. There are 14 residues in the CDR3. Germline V gene data show CDR1 as MNHEY and CDR2 as SMNVEV (reference sequence). CDR3: CASRARGESWGYTF. CDR3 nucleotides: TGTGCCAGCAGAGCGCGGGGGGAAAGTTGGGGCTACACCTTC.

This chain connects TRBV7-2 to TRBJ1-6; TRBD1 matches 9 bases. Losses at the gene ends were 5 bases for V and 10 bases for J; bases not matched to a gene: 6. The CDR3 consists of 14 residues. Germline CDR1 SGHTA, CDR2 FQGNSA. For the CDR3, the DNA is TGTGCCAGCAGCGCCCGGACAGGGGTGTCACCCCTCCACTTT. Residues: CASSARTGVSPLHF. Drawing the rest from reference TRBV7-2 and TRBJ1-6, the complete variable domain is GAGVSQSPSNKVTEKGKDVELRCDPISGHTALYWYRQSLGQGLEFLIYFQGNSAPDKSGLPSDRFSAERTGGSVSTLTIQRTQQEDSAVYLCASSARTGVSPLHFGNGTRLTVT.

This chain links TRBV9 with TRBJ2-1; 8 bases are a match to TRBD2. The junction had 8 bases not matched to a gene; V was cut back by 0 bases and J by 9 bases. This CDR3 has 15 amino acids. From germline, CDR1 is SGDLS and CDR2 YYNGEE. The CDR3 nucleotides read TGTGCCAGCAGCGTAGTGGTCGGGGGGGAGGGTGAGCAGTTCTTC. Its protein is CASSVVVGGEGEQFF.

The rearrangement uses TRBV5-5 and TRBJ1-6; 9 nucleotides match TRBD1. Unmatched junction bases numbered 10, after V lost 4 bases and J lost 5 bases. This CDR3 contains 17 residues. CDR1 is SGHKS and CDR2 is YYEKEE in the germline V gene (reference sequence). The CDR3 sequence: CASSPTVRTGDNSPLHF. CDR3 bases: TGTGCCAGCAGCCCAACCGTCCGGACAGGGGATAATTCACCCCTCCACTTT. Filled out from reference TRBV5-5 and TRBJ1-6, the complete variable domain reads DAGVTQSPTHLIKTRGQQVTLRCSPISGHKSVSWYQQVLGQGPQFIFQYYEKEERGRGNFPDRFSARQFPNYSSELNVNALLLGDSALYLCASSPTVRTGDNSPLHFGNGTRLTVT.

The rearrangement uses TRBV27 and TRBJ2-7; no clear D. The length of the CDR3 is 13 residues. V lost 3 bases, J lost 1 base, and 7 bases lay in between. The germline V gene has CDR1 MNHEY and CDR2 SMNVEV (reference sequence). CDR3 region: CASSFSQSYEQYF. CDR3 coding DNA: TGTGCCAGCAGTTTTTCACAATCCTACGAGCAGTACTTC.

This chain's CDR3 is CAISAIGAGDTQYF. CDR3 coding DNA: TGTGCCATCAGTGCTATAGGCGCGGGAGATACGCAGTATTTT. The rearrangement uses TRBV10-3 and TRBJ2-3; a possible D gene is TRBD2 (5 bases). Per germline, CDR1 ENHRY and CDR2 SYGVKD. The CDR3 runs 14 residues. Trimming cost V 4 bases and J 5 bases, with 13 bases left between them.

This chain joins TRBV6-6 and TRBJ2-3; no definite D call. The CDR3 is 14 amino acids. Germline assignment: CDR1 MNHNY and CDR2 SVGAGI (reference sequence). V dropped 0 bases and J dropped 3 bases, with 7 bases sitting between them. The DNA of the CDR3 is TGTGCCAGCAGTTACTCGCAACAGACAGATACGCAGTATTTT. This translates into CASSYSQQTDTQYF.

The chain employs TRBV28 and TRBJ2-7; 8 nucleotides align to TRBD1. Germline assignment: CDR1 MDHEN and CDR2 SYDVKM. Losses at the gene ends were 5 bases for V and 3 bases for J; bases not matched to a gene: 9. The CDR3 covers 15 residues. The CDR3 region has the DNA TGTGCCAGCAGTCCTGCGACAGGGGTGATCTACGAGCAGTACTTC. This sequence encodes CASSPATGVIYEQYF.